The rows below give T cell receptor beta chains drawn from one sample of a study of cytomegalovirus exposure and HLA in healthy donors. Libraries were prepared by immunoSEQ multiplex PCR; TCRdb keeps only in-frame clonotypes and omits some of them. The data contain roughly 150,000 clones, 75% of them seen just once; the ten biggest clones take up around 2.4%. Sequences were obtained from PBMCs. These receptors were taken from a female donor in good health and CMV-seronegative. CDR3s include the opening cysteine and the closing phenylalanine or tryptophan. Fields, in order: J gene, D gene, V gene, clone size, CDR3 DNA, CDR3 protein. A D gene is named only where the DNA matches it firmly. Size is stated for part of the rows, as once, few or many counts, or as a class when the clone is expanded.

J: TRBJ2-3
D: TRBD2
V: TRBV11-2
size: NA
DNA: TGTGCCAGCAGCTTAGGCGGACTAGGGGTCACAGATACGCAGTATTTT
CDR3: CASSLGGLGVTDTQYF

J: TRBJ2-7
D: NA
V: TRBV11-2
size: NA
DNA: TGTGCCAGCAGCTTAACGGACAGCTACGAGCAGTACTTC
CDR3: CASSLTDSYEQYF

J: TRBJ1-4
D: NA
V: TRBV6-6
size: NA
DNA: TGTGCCAGCAGCACGGGGGAAAAACTGTTTTTT
CDR3: CASSTGEKLFF

J: TRBJ2-1
D: TRBD2
V: TRBV10-3
size: NA
DNA: TGTGCCATCAGTGATCCTATGCGGGGAGGGTACAATGAGCAGTTCTTC
CDR3: CAISDPMRGGYNEQFF

J: TRBJ2-3
D: TRBD2
V: TRBV19
size: once
DNA: TGTGCCAGTAGCCCCGGGCCGGCGGGAGGCCGAGGGTTAGATACGCAGTATTTT
CDR3: CASSPGPAGGRGLDTQYF

J: TRBJ1-4
D: TRBD1
V: TRBV28
size: NA
DNA: TGTGCCAGCAGCCTAGGACAGGAGGGACGAAAACTGTTTTTT
CDR3: CASSLGQEGRKLFF

J: TRBJ2-1
D: NA
V: TRBV2
size: once
DNA: TGTGCCAGCAGTGAAGGCGGGGCTAGCTTTACCTACAATGAGCAGTTCTTC
CDR3: CASSEGGASFTYNEQFF

J: TRBJ1-5
D: NA
V: TRBV19
size: NA
DNA: TGTGCCAGTAGAGGGCCTTCCCGGGGTAGCCTCAATCAGCCCCAGCATTTT
CDR3: CASRGPSRGSLNQPQHF

J: TRBJ1-5
D: NA
V: TRBV19
size: NA
DNA: TGTGCCAGTAGTAGCGGCCGGGTCTCCTCCAATCAGCCCCAGCATTTT
CDR3: CASSSGRVSSNQPQHF

J: TRBJ1-2
D: TRBD1
V: TRBV5-1
size: few
DNA: TGCGCCAGCAGCTTGTCGCCAGGGACAGGGGAGGGCTATGGCTACACCTTC
CDR3: CASSLSPGTGEGYGYTF

J: TRBJ2-1
D: NA
V: TRBV27
size: NA
DNA: TGTGCCAGCAGTTTAAGGCCCCCGGACTTACCATACAATGAGCAGTTCTTC
CDR3: CASSLRPPDLPYNEQFF

J: TRBJ1-1
D: NA
V: TRBV25-1
size: NA
DNA: TGTGCCAGCGCGGGGGGACTTAATGGCCCTGAAGCTTTCTTT
CDR3: CASAGGLNGPEAFF

J: TRBJ2-5
D: TRBD2
V: TRBV10-2
size: NA
DNA: TGCGCCAGCAGAGGGACAAATAGCGGGGGGGCTGGAGAGACCCAGTACTTC
CDR3: CASRGTNSGGAGETQYF

J: TRBJ1-3
D: NA
V: TRBV2
size: NA
DNA: TGTGCCAGCCAGTTACGGGAAATCTCTGGCAACACCATATATTTT
CDR3: CASQLREISGNTIYF

J: TRBJ2-5
D: NA
V: TRBV4-1
size: once
DNA: TGCGCCAGCAGCCACGGTAGCAGGGCCTACCAAGAGACCCAGTACTTC
CDR3: CASSHGSRAYQETQYF

J: TRBJ2-5
D: TRBD2
V: TRBV7-3
size: NA
DNA: TGTGCCAGCAGCCCAGAAGGGACTATTTTCCCAGAGACCCAGTACTTC
CDR3: CASSPEGTIFPETQYF

J: TRBJ2-3
D: NA
V: TRBV7-9
size: few
DNA: TGTGCCAGCAGCCCTCTCCCAGACAGGGATACGCAGTATTTT
CDR3: CASSPLPDRDTQYF

J: TRBJ2-1
D: NA
V: TRBV28
size: NA
DNA: TGTGCCAGCAGCTACAGTCCCCAGCTGGATGAGCAGTTCTTC
CDR3: CASSYSPQLDEQFF

J: TRBJ2-2
D: NA
V: TRBV6-4
size: NA
DNA: TGTGCCAGCAGCGAAAGCGGCACCGGGGAGCTGTTTTTT
CDR3: CASSESGTGELFF

J: TRBJ2-5
D: TRBD2
V: TRBV4-3
size: once
DNA: TGCGCCAGCAGCCAAGATGGATCGAGCGGGGTACGAGAGACCCAGTACTTC
CDR3: CASSQDGSSGVRETQYF

J: TRBJ2-5
D: NA
V: TRBV15
size: NA
DNA: TGTGCCACCAGCAGGGCAGGGGTGGAAGAGACCCAGTACTTC
CDR3: CATSRAGVEETQYF

J: TRBJ2-1
D: TRBD2
V: TRBV7-8
size: NA
DNA: TGTGCCAGCAGCTCACTAGCGGAACCTAACAATGAGCAGTTCTTC
CDR3: CASSSLAEPNNEQFF

J: TRBJ2-5
D: TRBD1
V: TRBV7-6
size: NA
DNA: TGTGCCAGCAGCTTCGACGGGACAGTCCATCGGGAGACCCAGTACTTC
CDR3: CASSFDGTVHRETQYF

J: TRBJ2-5
D: TRBD1
V: TRBV13
size: NA
DNA: TGTGCCAGCAGCCTGAGGGGGCGCGTATCTCAAGAGACCCAGTACTTC
CDR3: CASSLRGRVSQETQYF

J: TRBJ1-1
D: TRBD1
V: TRBV19
size: once
DNA: TGTGCCAGTAGTACTGGACAGGGGACCGACACTGAAGCTTCCTTT
CDR3: CASSTGQGTDTEASF

J: TRBJ2-3
D: NA
V: TRBV7-2
size: few
DNA: TGTGCCAGCAGCGCGCAGGAGGGAGATACGCAGTATTTT
CDR3: CASSAQEGDTQYF

J: TRBJ1-6
D: NA
V: TRBV5-6
size: NA
DNA: TGTGCCAGCCGATGGGGCAAGACCTATAATTCACCCCTCCACTTT
CDR3: CASRWGKTYNSPLHF

J: TRBJ2-1
D: NA
V: TRBV30
size: NA
DNA: TGTGCCTGGAGTGTGGGTAGCGCCTCTGTGCAGTTCTTC
CDR3: CAWSVGSASVQFF

J: TRBJ1-2
D: TRBD1
V: TRBV30
size: once
DNA: TGTGCCTGGAGTGTACCCGGGACAGGAGGCATTGGCTACACCTTC
CDR3: CAWSVPGTGGIGYTF

J: TRBJ1-1
D: NA
V: TRBV6-1
size: few
DNA: TGTGCCAGCAGTACGCAGGGGAGTCGAGCTGAAGCTTTCTTT
CDR3: CASSTQGSRAEAFF

J: TRBJ1-5
D: NA
V: TRBV15
size: NA
DNA: TGTGCCACCAGCAGAGTGGCAGGGAGCAATCAGCCCCAGCATTTT
CDR3: CATSRVAGSNQPQHF

J: TRBJ1-1
D: NA
V: TRBV30
size: NA
DNA: TGTGCCTGGAGTGTACTTGCCACGAACACTGAAGCTTTCTTT
CDR3: CAWSVLATNTEAFF

J: TRBJ1-2
D: TRBD1
V: TRBV7-6
size: NA
DNA: TGTGCCAGCAGCTTAGGCCTAAGTACAGGGGAAGGCTACACCTTC
CDR3: CASSLGLSTGEGYTF